This T cell receptor (beta chain) was documented in a study of T cells in localized non-small cell lung cancer. Overall study findings and caveats: Uninvolved adjacent lung had higher T cell clonality than tumor and all other tissues. Longer overall survival was seen with higher T cell density measured in blood. In adjacent lung, a median roughly 60 of the top 100 tumor clones were found. Sequence data derive from only one tumor region, so heterogeneity remains possible.

Measured with immunoSEQ multiplex PCR; TCRdb has only the in-frame clones, and not every one. Here the sample spans tens of thousands of clones, about 90% being singletons. About this clone itself: As yet, its antigen is unknown.

The junction had 12 bases not matched to a gene; V was cut back by 2 bases and J by 6 bases. CDR1 is SGHTA, CDR2 FQGNSA, per germline. CDR3 length: 18 residues. This receptor was identified in a female donor of 60 years or more with stage I lung adenocarcinoma. V usage is TRBV7-2 and J usage is TRBJ2-1, with 11 bases identical to TRBD2. The material was peripheral blood, obtained before any cancer treatment. CDR3: CASSLFPSVAGGLNEQFF. The CDR3 nucleotides are TGTGCCAGCAGCTTATTTCCCTCGGTAGCGGGGGGGCTCAATGAGCAGTTCTTC. The complete variable domain, with remaining parts taken from reference TRBV7-2 and TRBJ2-1, reads GAGVSQSPSNKVTEKGKDVELRCDPISGHTALYWYRQSLGQGLEFLIYFQGNSAPDKSGLPSDRFSAERTGGSVSTLTIQRTQQEDSAVYLCASSLFPSVAGGLNEQFFGPGTRLTVL.